This entry is about one T cell receptor beta chain. This clone's antigen is unknown. No quality values exist for individual bases; no much larger clone is one base distant. The entry originates in a study of cytomegalovirus exposure and HLA in healthy donors (dated by TCRdb to about 2017). Regarding the study in general: An earlier analysis of several hundred of the donors reported under 300 Gb of sequence data and 117 million unique TCR beta sequences obtained from around 190 million T cells. The study combined high-throughput TCR immunosequencing, statistical association of individual TCRs with disease status, and machine learning to predict cytomegalovirus infection status. A later analysis re-examined previously published TCR beta repertoires from over 500 donors and added high-resolution HLA genotyping to investigate patterns of TCR occurrence. The study aimed to test whether signatures of past pathogen exposure could be identified by cataloging public T cell receptors. Class I and class II HLA loci were covered by the typing at four-digit resolution. An early release covering approximately 600 HLA-typed donors comprised about 300 gigabases of sequencing data and around 86 million unique TCR sequences. An earlier analysis of nearly 600 of the donors applied high-throughput TCR beta sequencing to assess whether each TCR beta V gene segment acted as functional or pseudogenic. Donor age, sex, ethnicity and CMV serostatus were compiled together with the repertoire data. Along with the 666-subject first cohort, a separate validation cohort of 120 different subjects was used. The T cell repertoires of around 670 subjects were profiled by immunosequencing and related to cytomegalovirus serostatus. Rather than drawing on any new phenotypic data, the later analysis identified candidate immune exposures from TCR beta sequences and the way those sequences occurred across donors. Of the 350 to 400 genotyped donors, over 70% fell in the genetic ancestry cluster associated with self-reported Caucasian donors. Every discovery cohort repertoire had been produced on one sequencing platform. In a later genetic analysis, genome-wide SNP genotypes for about 60% of the 666 donors were used, and that subset was treated as a discovery cohort. The number of donors typed differed by locus, with about 620-630 for A, B, C, DRB1 and DQB1, more than 500 for DQA1, nearly 610 for DPA1, and some 440 for DPB1. Four to six DR-DQ haplotypes were handled as single units for association and clustering, since linkage in the cohort was strong. Across 398 genotyped donors of the cohort, an average of about 220,000 unique TCR beta nucleotide sequences per donor were sequenced, and roughly a sixth of those sequences were non-productive. Findings and caveats that apply to the study as a whole: In vitro tests confirmed that a few of the cytomegalovirus-associated TCR beta chains recognize cytomegalovirus antigens. A later analysis associated 17,000 or so TCR beta sequences with specific HLA alleles at a false discovery rate of 0.05. Compared with equally common non-associated chains, HLA-associated TCR beta chains in a later analysis were more clonally expanded and had lower generation probabilities. In a later analysis, the rate of TCR association differed among HLA loci, with DRB1 alleles having the most associated TCRs and HLA-C alleles having the fewest. According to a later analysis, most CMV-associated TCR beta chains appeared to be HLA-restricted, and the HLA associations seemed to be driven largely by CMV exposure. In this cohort, only TCR beta chains were sequenced, and detectable features were limited by the absence of alpha or paired-chain data. In an earlier analysis of about 600 of the donors, most TCR beta V segments appeared in productive rearrangements about 87% or about 30% of the time, broadly matching IMGT annotations. In a later genetic analysis, fewer N-insertions in productive TCRs were reported among donors in an Asian-associated ancestry cluster than the roughly 710-donor mean. While some public TCRs were present in many individuals, most TCR sequences turned up only very rarely across donors. Some IMGT-functional V segments, including TRBV6-2 and TRBV6-3, could not be told apart with the 87-base-pair reads, so those segments were excluded. Because HLA typing was unavailable for some donors at each locus, only the typed subset was used in association tests. CMV serostatus was the only immune exposure information available for the cohort. Presence/absence analyses assumed roughly uniform sequencing depth across donors, an assumption that may not hold. In the study, approximately 160 TCR beta chains were listed as associated with cytomegalovirus. A further reported finding was that TCR beta sequences accurately predicted the HLA-A and HLA-B alleles for most subjects in the first cohort. In a later genetic analysis, a missense DCLRE1C variant was associated with V-gene and J-gene trimming of TCR beta chains, and the association was replicated in an independent cohort. When HLA alleles, especially DR and DQ, strongly co-occurred, attributing TCR associations to individual alleles was difficult. In a later analysis, several top co-occurrence clusters were reported to appear linked to parvovirus B19, influenza, CMV and Epstein-Barr virus. In both the original and validation cohorts, the classifier was reported to diagnose cytomegalovirus status with high specificity and sensitivity. A cluster of highly shared sequence variants was judged likely to be a technical artifact of the sequencing pipeline. The authors suggested that the approach could potentially be extended to other disease states and immunological phenotypes. The earlier analysis of fewer than 750 of the donors excluded some 15 rarely observed V segments, including chromosome 9 orphons, because counts were too low. Linkage disequilibrium might explain the correlated functional status among segregating V segments, but an unknown experimental factor could not be excluded.

CDR1 and CDR2 are drawn from the germline V gene: MDHEN, SYDVKM. The CDR3, from cysteine to phenylalanine, totals 14 residues. Of all the DNA, just the CDR3 is kept, 42 bases in frame from base 1. Trimming removed 5 bases from V and 8 bases from J; the gene matches leave 9 bases unexplained. The cohort comprised around 700 healthy bone marrow donors. All cohort members were sampled while nominally healthy, although unrecorded immune exposures were likely present. The donor was CMV seropositive and belonged to the group of 250 to 300 seropositive cohort members. A peripheral blood sample was collected from each donor, and TCR beta sequencing was performed on peripheral blood mononuclear cells. The Qiagen DNeasy Blood Extraction Kit was used to extract genomic DNA from the blood cell samples. Libraries were built with the immunoSEQ multiplex PCR assay. For the multiplex PCR, a mixture combining 60 forward primers for TCR Vbeta segments and 13 reverse primers for TCR Jbeta segments was used. A multiplex PCR assay on genomic DNA amplified the CDR3 region of rearranged TCR beta genes. The amplified TCR beta libraries were sequenced on the Illumina HiSeq System as 87-base-pair reads. Per the authors' processing: A later analysis counted tens of millions of unique TCR beta chains across the 500 to 850 repertoires, and 9 million to 14 million of these chains were shared by at least two donors. A nearest-neighbor algorithm error-corrected the raw reads and collapsed the reads into unique sequences, merging closely related sequences to remove PCR and sequencing errors. CDR3 sequences were aligned to IMGT reference sequences to assign V, D and J gene segments. For a sequence to be retained, a match of at least six nucleotides was required to both a V gene segment and a J gene segment. A rearrangement counted as productive if the CDR3 had no stop codons and remained in frame with V and J, and every other rearrangement counted as non-productive. CDR3 was defined by IMGT convention, running from the second conserved V-encoded cysteine to the conserved J-encoded phenylalanine. Sequences without an unambiguous match to a single V gene segment were excluded from the earlier analysis of approximately 560 of the donors. An earlier analysis of 587 of the donors called V segments functional above 56.7% productive rearrangements and segregating when the between-donor standard deviation exceeded 5%. A statistical classification framework was built for diagnosing cytomegalovirus status from the catalog of TCR beta chain sequences. A later analysis assigned V and J genes by comparing TCR nucleotide sequences with IMGT/GENE-DB human TR gene sequences. In a later analysis, CDR3 sequences and most-parsimonious VDJ recombination scenarios were assigned using the TCRdist pipeline. In a later analysis, every TCR beta chain was defined by the combination of its CDR3 amino acid sequence and its V-gene family, and reads without a unique V-gene family were dropped. As a way to deal with suspected cross-contamination and a sequencing artifact, a later analysis dropped hundreds of nucleotide sequences that were highly shared and had low generation probability. For each public chain, a later analysis derived a clonal expansion index from normalized ranks of inferred template counts within each repertoire. A later analysis computed generation probabilities with a VDJ recombination model fitted to out-of-frame rearrangements, and checked the results against IGoR. In a later analysis, hypergeometric tests were used to score TCR-TCR, TCR-HLA and TCR-CMV co-occurrence, with a repertoire-size bias correction applied to TCR pairs. To estimate false discovery rates, a later analysis permuted the HLA or CMV assignments 20 times. In a later analysis, co-occurring TCRs were grouped using DBSCAN, and TCRdist sequence similarity was added for clustering within HLA-allele-positive subsets. Repertoires with fewer than 30,000 or more than 120,000 public chains were left out of co-occurrence clustering, as were a few repertoires with anomalous nucleotide sharing. What TCRdb holds here is the immuneACCESS table cut down to in-frame rearrangements. Part of the clones is not present; checked against another copy, under half of the missing clones reflect an unresolved V gene, and the others are unexplained. The DNA gave D and trimming, while V, J and clone size come from that table. A total of some 140,000 clones appear in this sample, around 80% of them only once. In total, the top ten clones hold roughly 12% of the sample.

Recombination linked TRBV28 to TRBJ1-1, and TRBD1 matches 9 of the central bases. The TCR sequence derives from a man between 25 and 39 years old in good health and CMV-seropositive. The specimen sequenced was PBMCs. CDR3 loop: CASSPPSGQGEAFF. The nucleotides are TGTGCCAGCAGTCCACCATCGGGACAGGGAGAAGCTTTCTTT.